Each of the 12 T cell receptor beta chains below was sequenced from the same sample in a study of cytomegalovirus exposure and HLA in healthy donors. Primers included in the PCR were 60 Vbeta and 13 Jbeta primers. Libraries were prepared by immunoSEQ multiplex PCR; TCRdb keeps only in-frame clonotypes and omits some of them. In the table there are 90,000 to 120,000 clones, approximately 80% of which are singletons. Sequenced sample: PBMCs. These receptors were collected from a woman younger than 35 in good health and CMV-seronegative.

J is TRBJ2-5 and V is TRBV11-2; 8 bases agree with TRBD1. The J call is doubtful: the DNA matches TRBJ2-7 better. Germline assignment: CDR1 SGHAT and CDR2 FQNNGV. The CDR3 has 16 residues. Here the CDR3 DNA reads TGTGCCAGCAGCTTAGATCTTGGACAGGGAGCCTACGAGCAGTACTTC. Encoded protein: CASSLDLGQGAYEQYF.

The CDR3, as DNA: TGTGCCAGCAGTGCCAACAGGGGGCGCGCGGATGAGCAGTTCTTC. This codes for CASSANRGRADEQFF. V usage is TRBV6-5 and J usage is TRBJ2-1; 9 bases line up with TRBD1. Looked up from germline, CDR1 is MNHEY and CDR2 is SVGAGI. This CDR3 comprises 15 residues. V lost 5 bases, J lost 8 bases, and 10 bases stayed unmatched.

This clone has only one observation. The chain joins TRBV15 to TRBJ1-4, with TRBD1 identical over 11 bases. The CDR3 has 15 amino acids. Per germline, CDR1 LNHNV and CDR2 YYDKDF (reference sequence). J gave up 7 bases and V 4 bases, and 5 bases lay outside the gene matches. CDR3 loop: CATSTGQGAAEKLFF. Here the CDR3 DNA reads TGTGCCACCAGCACTGGACAGGGGGCGGCTGAAAAACTGTTTTTT.

This chain joins TRBV28 and TRBJ1-2, with 7 nucleotides matching TRBD1. Germline-derived CDR1 and CDR2 are MDHEN and SYDVKM. With 6 bases clipped from V and 5 bases from J, the junction kept 18 bases outside the gene matches. This CDR3 has 17 residues. The CDR3 spells CASSVGGIEGAGYGYTF. The CDR3 nucleotides read TGTGCCAGCAGCGTCGGGGGAATAGAGGGGGCGGGTTATGGCTACACCTTC.

This clone came up once. This chain connects TRBV27 to TRBJ1-2, with D possibly TRBD1 on 6 matching bases. The V end was cut by 5 bases, the J end by 0 bases, with 13 bases between. Per germline, CDR1 MNHEY and CDR2 SMNVEV (reference sequence). This CDR3 has 15 amino acids. Here the CDR3 DNA reads TGTGCCAGCAGTCCCCTCGGGACAACTAACTATGGCTACACCTTC. Translated, it gives CASSPLGTTNYGYTF.

The rearrangement joins TRBV27 to TRBJ1-1, with 8 bases aligning to TRBD1. V shed 6 bases, J shed 6 bases, and the junction held 9 bases outside the gene matches. Germline V gene data show CDR1 as MNHEY and CDR2 as SMNVEV (reference sequence). There are 14 residues in the CDR3. This CDR3 is CASRSQGAGAEAFF. The CDR3 nucleotides are TGTGCCAGCAGGTCCCAGGGGGCCGGCGCTGAAGCTTTCTTT.

The chain joins TRBV5-1 to TRBJ2-6; possibly TRBD2 for D (6 bases). Germline loops: CDR1 SGHRS, CDR2 YFSETQ. The CDR3 runs 18 residues. The V and J ends lost 4 bases and 2 bases respectively, with 19 bases between them. Here the CDR3 DNA reads TGCGCCAGCAGCCCCTCTGGTGAGGGACTGCCTGGGGCCAACGTCCTGACTTTC. As protein: CASSPSGEGLPGANVLTF.

The CDR3 DNA is TGTGCCAGCAGCTTAGTGGTTGGCGGGGGCTCGCTCTACGAGCAGTACTTC. This sequence encodes CASSLVVGGGSLYEQYF. The chain links TRBV7-8 to TRBJ2-7; D perhaps matches TRBD2 (7 bases). Trimming pared 1 base from V and 3 bases from J, leaving 19 bases between. The CDR3 totals 17 residues. The germline CDR1 and CDR2 sequences are SGHVS and FQNEAQ.

The V and J genes are TRBV4-1 and TRBJ1-4, with 8 positions matching TRBD1. The V segment lost 1 base and the J segment 5 bases; nucleotides outside the gene matches: 12. The CDR3 is made up of 18 amino acids. The germline CDR1 and CDR2 sequences are MGHRA and YSYEKL. DNA for the CDR3: TGCGCCAGCAGCCAAGGGCAGGGGGCGCGGGGGTTCAATGAAAAACTGTTTTTT. Amino acid sequence: CASSQGQGARGFNEKLFF.

The rearrangement links TRBV28 to TRBJ1-6, with TRBD1 as a possible D gene (6 bases). CDR1 is MDHEN and CDR2 is SYDVKM in the germline V gene. The V gene lost 6 bases and the J gene lost 7 bases, with 13 bases spanning the gap. There are 14 residues in the CDR3. The chain's CDR3 is CASRAGQTNSPLHF. For the CDR3, the DNA is TGTGCCAGCAGGGCCGGACAGACCAATTCACCCCTCCACTTT.

A few counts support this clone. V and J are TRBV4-3 and TRBJ2-7, with 7 bases that match TRBD1. Germline assignment: CDR1 LGHNA and CDR2 YSLEER. V was pared by 0 bases and J by 7 bases, with 12 bases of the junction left unmatched. The CDR3 runs to 16 residues. The CDR3 DNA is TGCGCCAGCAGCCAAGAATCCAACACAGGGGCAGGGGAGCAGTACTTC. This encodes CASSQESNTGAGEQYF.

V gene TRBV5-1 combines with J gene TRBJ2-2, with 9 bases aligning to TRBD1. This CDR3 is 15 amino acids long. J lost 7 bases, V lost 0 bases, and 4 bases had no gene match. Germline V gene data show CDR1 as SGHRS and CDR2 as YFSETQ. The CDR3 reads CASSLDRGLGGELFF. CDR3 bases: TGCGCCAGCAGCTTGGACAGGGGGCTTGGCGGGGAGCTGTTTTTT.